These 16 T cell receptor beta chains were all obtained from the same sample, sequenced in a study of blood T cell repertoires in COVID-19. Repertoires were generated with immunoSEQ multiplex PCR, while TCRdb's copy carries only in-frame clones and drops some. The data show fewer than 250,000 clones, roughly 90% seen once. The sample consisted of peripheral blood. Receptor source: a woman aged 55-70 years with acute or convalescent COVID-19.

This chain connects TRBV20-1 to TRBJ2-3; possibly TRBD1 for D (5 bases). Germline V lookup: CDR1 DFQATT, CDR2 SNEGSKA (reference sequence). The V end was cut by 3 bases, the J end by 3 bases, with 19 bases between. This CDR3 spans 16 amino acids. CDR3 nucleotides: TGCAGTGCTAGTGTTACAGCCTGGGGCTCAACAGATACGCAGTATTTT. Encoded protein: CSASVTAWGSTDTQYF.

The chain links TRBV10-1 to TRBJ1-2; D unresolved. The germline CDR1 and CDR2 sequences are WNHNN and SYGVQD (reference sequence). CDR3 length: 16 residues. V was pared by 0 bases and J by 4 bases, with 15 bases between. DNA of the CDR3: TGCGCCAGCAGTGAGTCTGGACTTCCGTCTTTCTATGGCTACACCTTC. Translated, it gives CASSESGLPSFYGYTF.

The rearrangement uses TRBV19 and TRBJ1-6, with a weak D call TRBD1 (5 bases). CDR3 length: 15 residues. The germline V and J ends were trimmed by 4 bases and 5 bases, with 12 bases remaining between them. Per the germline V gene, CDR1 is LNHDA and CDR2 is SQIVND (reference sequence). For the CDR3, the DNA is TGTGCCAGTAGTAGGGGCCAGGTCGATAATTCACCCCTCCACTTT. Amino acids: CASSRGQVDNSPLHF.

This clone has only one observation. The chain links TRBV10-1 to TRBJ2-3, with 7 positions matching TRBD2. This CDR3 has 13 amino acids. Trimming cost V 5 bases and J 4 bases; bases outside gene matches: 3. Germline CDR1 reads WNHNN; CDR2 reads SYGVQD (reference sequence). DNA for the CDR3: TGCGCCAGCAGTAGGGGAGGGGCAGATACGCAGTATTTT. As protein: CASSRGGADTQYF.

CDR3 amino acids: CASSLTAGTDTQYF. The CDR3 DNA is TGCGCCAGCAGCTTGACAGCCGGCACAGATACGCAGTATTTT. The chain carries TRBV5-1 and TRBJ2-3; D remains ambiguous. Germline V gene lookup returns CDR1 SGHRS and CDR2 YFSETQ. The germline V and J ends were trimmed by 1 base and 1 base, with 7 bases remaining between them. CDR3 length equals 14 residues.

DNA of the CDR3: TGTGCCACACCTTATGATGGGAGCGCGGCGCTGGGCAATCAGCCCCAGCATTTT. It translates to CATPYDGSAALGNQPQHF. The chain has TRBV24-1 and TRBJ1-5; D gene unclear. V was cut by 10 bases and J by 2 bases, with 26 bases left in between. CDR1 is KGHDR, CDR2 SFDVKD, per germline. This CDR3 region has 18 residues.

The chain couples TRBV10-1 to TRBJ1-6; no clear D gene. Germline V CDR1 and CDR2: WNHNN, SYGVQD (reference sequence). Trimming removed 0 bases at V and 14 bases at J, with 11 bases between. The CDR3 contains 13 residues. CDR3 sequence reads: CASSESGVGALHF. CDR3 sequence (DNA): TGCGCCAGCAGTGAGTCGGGAGTCGGAGCCCTCCACTTT.

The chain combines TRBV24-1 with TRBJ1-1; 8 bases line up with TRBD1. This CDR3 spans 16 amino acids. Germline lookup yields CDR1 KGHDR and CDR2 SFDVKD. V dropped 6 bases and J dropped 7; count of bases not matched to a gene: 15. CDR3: CATSTGQGGGRGEAFF. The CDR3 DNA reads TGTGCCACCAGTACCGGACAGGGTGGGGGGAGAGGTGAAGCTTTCTTT.

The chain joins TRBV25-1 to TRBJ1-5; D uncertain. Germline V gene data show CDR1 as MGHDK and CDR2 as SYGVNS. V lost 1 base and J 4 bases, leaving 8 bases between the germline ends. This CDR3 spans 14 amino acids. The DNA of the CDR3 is TGTGCCAGCAGTGAATTTTCCATGAATCAGCCCCAGCATTTT. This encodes CASSEFSMNQPQHF. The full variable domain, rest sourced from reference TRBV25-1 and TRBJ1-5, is EADIYQTPRYLVIGTGKKITLECSQTMGHDKMYWYQQDPGMELHLIHYSYGVNSTEKGDLSSESTVSRIRTEHFPLTLESARPSHTSQYLCASSEFSMNQPQHFGDGTRLSIL.

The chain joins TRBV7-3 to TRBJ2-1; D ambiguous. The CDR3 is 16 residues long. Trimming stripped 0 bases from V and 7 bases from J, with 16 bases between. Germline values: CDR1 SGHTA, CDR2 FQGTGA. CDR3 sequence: CASSLTGRQDKNEQFF. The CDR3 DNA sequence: TGTGCCAGCAGCTTAACCGGTCGGCAGGATAAGAATGAGCAGTTCTTC.

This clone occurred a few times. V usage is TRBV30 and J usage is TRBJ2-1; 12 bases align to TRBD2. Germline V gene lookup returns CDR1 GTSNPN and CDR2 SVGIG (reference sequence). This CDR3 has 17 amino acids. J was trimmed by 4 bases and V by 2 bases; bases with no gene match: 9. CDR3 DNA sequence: TGTGCCTGGAGTTCCTCTCGGACTAGCGGGGTATACAATGAGCAGTTCTTC. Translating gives CAWSSSRTSGVYNEQFF. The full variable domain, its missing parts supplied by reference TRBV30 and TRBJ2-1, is SQTIHQWPATLVQPVGSPLSLECTVEGTSNPNLYWYRQAAGRGLQLLFYSVGIGQISSEVPQNLSASRPQDRQFILSSKKLLLSDSGFYLCAWSSSRTSGVYNEQFFGPGTRLTVL.

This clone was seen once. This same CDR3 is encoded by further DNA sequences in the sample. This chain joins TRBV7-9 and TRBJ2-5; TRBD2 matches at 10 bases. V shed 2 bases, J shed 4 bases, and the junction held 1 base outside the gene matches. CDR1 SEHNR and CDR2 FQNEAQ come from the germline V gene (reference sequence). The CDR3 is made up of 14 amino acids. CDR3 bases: TGTGCCAGCAGCTTATCTAGCGGGGGAGAGACCCAGTACTTC. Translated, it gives CASSLSSGGETQYF.

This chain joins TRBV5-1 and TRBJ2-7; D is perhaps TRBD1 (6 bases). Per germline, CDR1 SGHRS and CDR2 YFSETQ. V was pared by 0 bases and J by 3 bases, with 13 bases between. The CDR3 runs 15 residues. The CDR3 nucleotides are TGCGCCAGCAGCTTGGAACAGGGAACGATCTACGAGCAGTACTTC. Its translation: CASSLEQGTIYEQYF.

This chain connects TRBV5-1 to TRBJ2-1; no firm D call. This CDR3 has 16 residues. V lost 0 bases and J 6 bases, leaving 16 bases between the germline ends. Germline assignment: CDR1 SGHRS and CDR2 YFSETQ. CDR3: CASSLAVTQSGNEQFF. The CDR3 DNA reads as TGCGCCAGCAGCTTGGCGGTGACCCAATCGGGCAATGAGCAGTTCTTC. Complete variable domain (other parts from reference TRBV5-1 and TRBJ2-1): KAGVTQTPRYLIKTRGQQVTLSCSPISGHRSVSWYQQTPGQGLQFLFEYFSETQRNKGNFPGRFSGRQFSNSRSEMNVSTLELGDSALYLCASSLAVTQSGNEQFFGPGTRLTVL.

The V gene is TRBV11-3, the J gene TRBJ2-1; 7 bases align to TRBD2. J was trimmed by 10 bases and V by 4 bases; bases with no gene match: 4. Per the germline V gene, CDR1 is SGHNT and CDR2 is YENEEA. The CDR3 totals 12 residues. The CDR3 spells CASSSSSGEQFF. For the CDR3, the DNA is TGTGCCAGCAGCTCCAGTAGCGGGGAGCAGTTCTTC.

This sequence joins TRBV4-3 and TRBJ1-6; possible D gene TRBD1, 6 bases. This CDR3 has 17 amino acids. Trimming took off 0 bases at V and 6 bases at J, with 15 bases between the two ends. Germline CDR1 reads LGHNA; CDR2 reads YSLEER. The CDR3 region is CASSQDLGGALNSPLHF. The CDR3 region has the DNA TGCGCCAGCAGCCAAGATCTTGGGGGGGCGCTTAATTCACCCCTCCACTTT.